The 2 T cell receptor beta chains below come from one sample, sequenced in a study of shared clonotypes between healthy human individuals (dated by TCRdb to 2018 to 2020). The library was prepared using the immunoSEQ multiplex PCR assay. Sourced from immuneACCESS, this table was stored by TCRdb with only in-frame sequences that have V and J called. A share of the clones is absent; for the studies checked, an unresolved V gene accounts for under half, and the remainder has no known explanation. This sample is represented by a few million clones; over 85% of them were singletons. The ten most abundant clones make up 0.39% of the sample. The material sequenced was naive CD4+ T cells from PBMCs. In the paper's terms, the cell subset or site label means: CD45RA+ positively selected. Receptor source: a man younger than 35 in good health. Some clones in this sample may be carry-over from other donors' samples.

V gene TRBV2 combines with J gene TRBJ1-3, with 11 nucleotides matching TRBD1. V shed 2 bases and J 4 bases; nucleotides not matched to a gene: 4. Germline CDR1 and CDR2: SNHLY and FYNNEI. The CDR3 loop spans 16 amino acids. The chain's CDR3 is CASSEKGQGAGNTIYF. The CDR3 bases are TGTGCCAGCAGTGAAAAAGGACAGGGGGCCGGAAACACCATATATTTT.

The genes are TRBV11-2 and TRBJ2-3, with D possibly being TRBD2 (6 bases). V was trimmed by 5 bases and J by 0 bases, leaving 12 bases between them. This CDR3 spans 15 amino acids. Germline V lookup: CDR1 SGHAT, CDR2 FQNNGV. In DNA, the CDR3 is TGTGCCAGCAGCCGCAGCGGAGGGAGCACAGATACGCAGTATTTT. Encoded protein: CASSRSGGSTDTQYF.